This entry is about one T cell receptor beta chain. Its antigen is currently unknown. This sample is drawn from a study of T cells in women clearing cervical HPV infection. Study information: Case blood was drawn when the lesion was first found; control blood after infection became undetectable. Study-level results: A classifier using richness and V gene abundances reached an AUC of 0.83. Richness differences could reflect unmeasured T-cell content per sample.

TCRdb's table, derived via immunoSEQ multiplex PCR, lists solely in-frame clones and lacks some. The sample data list approximately 33,000 clones. The receptor was isolated from a woman between 18 and 70 years old with a cervical HPV16 infection that either progressed to CIN3+ or cleared (not recorded which). The sequenced sample was blood buffy coat.

Partial CDR3 DNA: TGTGCCAGCAGTGAACGGACAGGGATAGATACC. It specifies CASSERTGIDT. The complete CDR3 sequence is CASSERTGIDTYTF. V and J are TRBV2 and TRBJ1-2; 8 bases agree with TRBD1. The CDR3 extends 3 residues past the end of the read, so its final part is completed from the germline J gene. CDR1 is SNHLY and CDR2 is FYNNEI in the germline V gene. This CDR3 has 14 amino acids.